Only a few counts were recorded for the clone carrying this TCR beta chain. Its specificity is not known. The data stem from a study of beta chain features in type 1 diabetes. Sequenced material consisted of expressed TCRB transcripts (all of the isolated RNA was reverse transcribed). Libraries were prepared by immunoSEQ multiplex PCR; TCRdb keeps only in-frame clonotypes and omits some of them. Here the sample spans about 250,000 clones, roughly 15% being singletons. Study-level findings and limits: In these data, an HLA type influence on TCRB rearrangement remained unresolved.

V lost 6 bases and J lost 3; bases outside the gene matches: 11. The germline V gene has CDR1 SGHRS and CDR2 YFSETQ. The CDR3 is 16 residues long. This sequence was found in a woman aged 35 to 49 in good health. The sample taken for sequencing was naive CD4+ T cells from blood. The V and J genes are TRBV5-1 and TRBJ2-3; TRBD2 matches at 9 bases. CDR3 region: CASTHRAGGRTDTQYF. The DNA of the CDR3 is TGCGCCAGCACGCACCGGGCGGGGGGGCGTACAGATACGCAGTATTTT.